This T cell receptor (beta chain) stems from a study of T cells after somatic rescue of genetic block. This CDR3 comprises 12 residues. Looked up from germline, CDR1 is SGHTA and CDR2 is FQGNSA. V shed 4 bases, J shed 14 bases, and the junction held 4 bases outside the gene matches. TCRdb's table, derived via immunoSEQ multiplex PCR, lists solely in-frame clones and lacks some. The sample lists 9,500 to 15,000 clones; roughly two thirds were seen once. The sequence derives from a boy between 10 and 17 years old. The sequencing input was peripheral blood mononuclear cells (PBMCs). The chain carries TRBV7-2 and TRBJ2-1; 11 nucleotides align to TRBD2. Here the CDR3 DNA reads TGTGCCAGCAGCTCGGGACTAGCGGTGGAGTTCTTC. Residues: CASSSGLAVEFF.